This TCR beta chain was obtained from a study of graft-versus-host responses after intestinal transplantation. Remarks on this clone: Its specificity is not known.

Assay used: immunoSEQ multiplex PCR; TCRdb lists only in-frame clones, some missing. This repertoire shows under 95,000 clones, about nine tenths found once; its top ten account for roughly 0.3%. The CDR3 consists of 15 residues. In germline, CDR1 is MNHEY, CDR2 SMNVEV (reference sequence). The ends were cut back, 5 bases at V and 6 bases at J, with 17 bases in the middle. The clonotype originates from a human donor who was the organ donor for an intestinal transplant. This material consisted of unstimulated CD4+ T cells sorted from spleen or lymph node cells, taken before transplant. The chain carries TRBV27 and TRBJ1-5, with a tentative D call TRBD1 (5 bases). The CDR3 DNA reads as TGTGCCAGCAGTGGATTGGGGGGGGTCGGTCAGCCCCAGCATTTT. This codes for CASSGLGGVGQPQHF.